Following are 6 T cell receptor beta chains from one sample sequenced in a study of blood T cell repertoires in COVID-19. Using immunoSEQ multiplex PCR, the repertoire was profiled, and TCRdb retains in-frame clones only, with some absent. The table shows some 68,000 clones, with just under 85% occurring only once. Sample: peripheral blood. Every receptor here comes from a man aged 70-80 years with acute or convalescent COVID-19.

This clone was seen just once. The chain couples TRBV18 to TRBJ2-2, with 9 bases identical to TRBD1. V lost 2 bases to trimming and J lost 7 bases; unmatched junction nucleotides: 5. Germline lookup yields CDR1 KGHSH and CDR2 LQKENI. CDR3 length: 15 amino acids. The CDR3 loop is CASSPGTGQSGELFF. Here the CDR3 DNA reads TGTGCCAGCTCACCAGGGACAGGGCAAAGCGGGGAGCTGTTTTTT.

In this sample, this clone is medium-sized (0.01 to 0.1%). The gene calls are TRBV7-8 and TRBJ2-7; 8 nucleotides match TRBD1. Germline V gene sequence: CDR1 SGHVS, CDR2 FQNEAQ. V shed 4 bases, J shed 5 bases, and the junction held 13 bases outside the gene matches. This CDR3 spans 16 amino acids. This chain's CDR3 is CASSSNAGTGNHEQYF. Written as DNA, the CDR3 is TGTGCCAGCAGCTCAAATGCCGGGACAGGTAACCACGAGCAGTACTTC.

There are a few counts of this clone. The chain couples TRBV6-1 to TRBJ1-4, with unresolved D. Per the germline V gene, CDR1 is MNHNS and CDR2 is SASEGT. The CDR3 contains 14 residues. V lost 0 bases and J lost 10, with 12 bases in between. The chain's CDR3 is CASSEAGGDGKLFF. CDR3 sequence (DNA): TGTGCCAGCAGTGAAGCGGGCGGGGATGGAAAACTGTTTTTT.

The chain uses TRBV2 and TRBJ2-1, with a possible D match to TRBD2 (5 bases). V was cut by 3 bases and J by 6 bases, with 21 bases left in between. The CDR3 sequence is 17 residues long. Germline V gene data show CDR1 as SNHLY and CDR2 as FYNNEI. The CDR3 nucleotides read TGTGCCAGCAGTGACCTCGACGCGATCCGGAGCGGCAATGAGCAGTTCTTC. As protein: CASSDLDAIRSGNEQFF.

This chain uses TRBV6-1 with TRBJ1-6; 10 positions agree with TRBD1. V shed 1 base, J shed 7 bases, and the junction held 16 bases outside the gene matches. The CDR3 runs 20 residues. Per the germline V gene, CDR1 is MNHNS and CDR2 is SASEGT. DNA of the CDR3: TGTGCCAGCAGTGAAGTCGTGACAGGGGGCGCGAGGTGGGGAAATTCACCCCTCCACTTT. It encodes CASSEVVTGGARWGNSPLHF.

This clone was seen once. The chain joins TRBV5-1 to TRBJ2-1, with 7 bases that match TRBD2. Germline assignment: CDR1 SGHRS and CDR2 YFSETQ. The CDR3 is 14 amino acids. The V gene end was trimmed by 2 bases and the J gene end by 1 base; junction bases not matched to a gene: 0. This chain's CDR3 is CASSLAGSYNEQFF. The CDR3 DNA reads TGCGCCAGCAGCTTAGCGGGATCCTACAATGAGCAGTTCTTC.